The 28 T cell receptor beta chains listed next were all sequenced from one sample in a study of T cells after yellow fever vaccination. Via MiXCR, TCRdb re-called the 5' RACE reads, giving one row per CDR3 protein. Altogether approximately 600,000 distinct CDR3 sequences are present, approximately 13% being singletons, with the ten largest covering 15%. This sample comprised PBMCs, obtained on the day of the yellow fever booster vaccination. These receptors all stem from a man aged 30 to 39 who received the YFV17D yellow fever vaccine.

This clonotype was found a few times. The rearrangement links TRBV19 to TRBJ2-7; the match to TRBD2 covers 13 bases. Trimming took 3 bases from V and 4 from J; bases not matched to a gene: 3. The CDR3 contains 15 residues. Per germline, CDR1 LNHDA and CDR2 SQIVND (reference sequence). CDR3 sequence (DNA): TGTGCCAGTAGTATGGGACTAGCGGGGATGTACGAGCAGTACTTC. It codes for CASSMGLAGMYEQYF.

This clonotype was counted only a few times. This rearrangement joins TRBV20-1 to TRBJ2-7, with unresolved D. Germline V gene lookup returns CDR1 DFQATT and CDR2 SNEGSKA (reference sequence). Between the trimmed V and J ends, which lost 8 bases and 0 bases, there was a span of 8 bases. The CDR3 consists of 11 residues. DNA of the CDR3: TGCAGTTATGACCGCTCCTACGAGCAGTACTTC. Translating gives CSYDRSYEQYF.

This clonotype turned up a few times. The chain employs TRBV20-1 and TRBJ2-3, with D unresolved. The CDR3 has 13 amino acids. Germline CDR1 DFQATT, CDR2 SNEGSKA (reference sequence). Trimming took off 2 bases at V and 4 bases at J, with 10 bases between the two ends. In nucleotides, the CDR3 is TGCAGTGCTAGACTAGATGTCCCAGATACGCAGTATTTT. As protein: CSARLDVPDTQYF.

This clonotype was counted at least ten times. The rearrangement uses TRBV7-2 and TRBJ2-7; TRBD2 aligns across 7 bases. Germline lookup yields CDR1 SGHTA and CDR2 FQGNSA. CDR3 length equals 13 residues. V shed 7 bases and J 3 bases; nucleotides not matched to a gene: 6. CDR3 nucleotide sequence: TGTGCCAGCAAAAAGCGGGAAAGCTACGAGCAGTACTTC. As protein: CASKKRESYEQYF.

This clonotype occurred many times. This chain connects TRBV12-3 or TRBV12-4 to TRBJ2-2, with D unclear. Trimming shortened V by 3 bases and J by 2 bases, and 4 bases separated the two germline ends. This CDR3 has 13 residues. The CDR3 sequence is CASSFGNTGELFF. DNA of the CDR3: TGTGCCAGCAGTTTCGGAAACACCGGGGAGCTGTTTTTT.

The chain is built from TRBV30 and TRBJ1-1; D unclear. The V and J ends lost 0 bases and 1 base respectively, with 9 bases between them. Germline CDR1 reads GTSNPN; CDR2 reads SVGIG (reference sequence). The CDR3 has 14 amino acids. The CDR3 loop is CAWSVTSRNTEAFF. CDR3 in DNA: TGTGCCTGGAGTGTTACAAGCAGGAACACTGAAGCTTTCTTT. Complete variable domain (other parts from reference TRBV30 and TRBJ1-1): SQTIHQWPATLVQPVGSPLSLECTVEGTSNPNLYWYRQAAGRGLQLLFYSVGIGQISSEVPQNLSASRPQDRQFILSSKKLLLSDSGFYLCAWSVTSRNTEAFFGQGTRLTVV.

Only a few counts were recorded for this clonotype. The CDR3 DNA follows: TGCGCCAGCAGCCAAGGTCCCCCGGGACAGCCCTACAATGAGCAGTTCTTC. Translation: CASSQGPPGQPYNEQFF. The V and J genes are TRBV4-3 and TRBJ2-1; TRBD1 matches 7 bases. The length of the CDR3 is 17 residues. J was trimmed by 2 bases and V by 1 base; bases with no gene match: 8. Per the germline V gene, CDR1 is LGHNA and CDR2 is YSLEER.

This clonotype came up a few times. The chain links TRBV29-1 to TRBJ1-5; 11 positions agree with TRBD1. V dropped 6 bases and J dropped 2; count of bases not matched to a gene: 3. The CDR3 runs to 14 residues. Germline V gives CDR1 SQVTM, CDR2 ANQGSEA. CDR3 in amino acids: CSVGTGGGNQPQHF. CDR3 sequence (DNA): TGCAGCGTGGGGACAGGGGGGGGCAATCAGCCCCAGCATTTT.

This clonotype appeared a few times. The chain uses TRBV5-5 and TRBJ2-7; possibly TRBD1 for D (6 bases). Per germline, CDR1 SGHKS and CDR2 YYEKEE (reference sequence). V was clipped by 7 bases and J by 1 base, with 12 bases between them. The CDR3 is made up of 13 amino acids. The CDR3 DNA is TGTGCCAGCCTGGGGGACACTTCCTACGAGCAGTACTTC. Residues: CASLGDTSYEQYF.

This clonotype has ten or more counts. The V gene is TRBV6-5, the J gene TRBJ2-7; 8 bases map to TRBD2. Germline assignment: CDR1 MNHEY and CDR2 SVGAGI. The CDR3 contains 16 residues. Germline trimming cut 2 bases from V and 2 bases from J; bases unmatched to any gene: 8. As DNA, the CDR3 is TGTGCCAGCAGTTACGGTGGCGGGAGGACCCCCTACGAGCAGTACTTC. Amino acid sequence: CASSYGGGRTPYEQYF.

This clonotype has just a few counts. The genes are TRBV7-2 and TRBJ2-6; the D call may be TRBD1 or TRBD2 (5 bases each). Germline CDR1 SGHTA, CDR2 FQGNSA. The V end was cut by 5 bases, the J end by 4 bases, with 18 bases between. The CDR3 has 17 residues. The DNA for the CDR3 is TGTGCCAGCAGCAGTTCCCAGGGAGATCCCGGGGCCAACGTCCTGACTTTC. Encoded protein: CASSSSQGDPGANVLTF.

The rearrangement uses TRBV30 and TRBJ2-1, with TRBD1 as a possible D gene (5 bases). CDR1 is GTSNPN and CDR2 is SVGIG in the germline V gene (reference sequence). V lost 5 bases, J lost 3 bases, and 17 bases lay in between. The CDR3 totals 15 residues. The CDR3 DNA reads TGTGCCTGGGCAACAGGTCTTTTAAGCTACAATGAGCAGTTCTTC. This codes for CAWATGLLSYNEQFF.

This clonotype has more than one count but fewer than ten. This chain links TRBV27 with TRBJ1-2, with D unclear. Germline V lookup: CDR1 MNHEY, CDR2 SMNVEV (reference sequence). Trimming took off 0 bases at V and 5 bases at J, with 7 bases between the two ends. The CDR3 extends over 13 amino acids. CDR3 sequence reads: CASSLSQQYGYTF. CDR3 in DNA: TGTGCCAGCAGTTTATCTCAGCAGTATGGCTACACCTTC.

The J gene is TRBJ2-5, the V gene TRBV7-2; D is unresolved. V gave up 5 bases and J gave up 4 bases, with 20 bases separating them. This CDR3 contains 16 residues. Germline-derived CDR1 and CDR2 are SGHTA and FQGNSA. The CDR3 nucleotides are TGTGCCAGCAGCCCCCATTTGCCCCCGGGCGGAGAGACCCAGTACTTC. It encodes CASSPHLPPGGETQYF.

The gene calls are TRBV12-3 or TRBV12-4 and TRBJ1-5, with 9 positions matching TRBD1. The trim removed 4 bases at V and 3 bases at J, leaving 7 bases unmatched. The CDR3 consists of 16 residues. The CDR3 loop reads CASSSWTGALNQPQHF. The DNA of the CDR3 is TGTGCCAGCAGTTCGTGGACAGGGGCCCTCAATCAGCCCCAGCATTTT.

Ten or more counts support this clonotype. V is TRBV29-1 and J is TRBJ2-1; D is possibly TRBD2 (5 bases). CDR1 is SQVTM, CDR2 ANQGSEA, per germline. V was pared by 1 base and J by 6 bases, with 19 bases between. The CDR3 length is 16 residues. CDR3: CSVEGVGGLSFNEQFF. For the CDR3, the DNA is TGCAGCGTTGAAGGCGTAGGCGGGTTAAGTTTCAATGAGCAGTTCTTC.

The rearrangement uses TRBV29-1 and TRBJ2-1, with D maybe TRBD1 (6 bases). V lost 4 bases and J lost 7, with 11 bases in between. Germline loops: CDR1 SQVTM, CDR2 ANQGSEA. CDR3 length: 12 residues. The CDR3 sequence: CSVAGVRNEQFF. As DNA, the CDR3 is TGCAGCGTTGCAGGGGTTCGGAATGAGCAGTTCTTC.

This clonotype was recorded at least ten times. The gene calls are TRBV20-1 and TRBJ2-5; no clear D gene. CDR1 and CDR2 from the germline V gene are DFQATT and SNEGSKA (reference sequence). The V end was cut by 3 bases, the J end by 4 bases, with 6 bases between. The CDR3 is 11 residues long. The CDR3: CSARPAETQYF. CDR3 DNA sequence: TGCAGTGCTAGGCCAGCAGAGACCCAGTACTTC.

V and J are TRBV20-1 and TRBJ2-5; 9 positions agree with TRBD2. CDR1 and CDR2 (germline): DFQATT, SNEGSKA (reference sequence). This CDR3 has 15 residues. V shed 1 base and J 5 bases; nucleotides not matched to a gene: 8. CDR3 residues: CSARGLAGDKETQYF. DNA of the CDR3: TGCAGTGCTAGAGGATTAGCGGGAGACAAGGAGACCCAGTACTTC.

For this clonotype: The CDR3 ends on some other residue instead of the conserved phenylalanine or tryptophan, so this is likely a read error. Written as DNA, the CDR3 is TGTGCCAGCAGCACAGGGAACACTGAAGCTTTCTTA. Translated, it gives CASSTGNTEAFL. The J gene is TRBJ1-1, the V gene TRBV6-5; a possible D gene is TRBD1 (5 bases). The CDR3 spans 12 residues. The germline V and J ends were trimmed by 6 bases and 1 base, with 6 bases remaining between them. Germline assignment: CDR1 MNHEY and CDR2 SVGAGI.

The chain couples TRBV14 to TRBJ2-7; no clear D. CDR1 SGHDN and CDR2 FVKESK come from the germline V gene. Trimming pared 1 base from V and 1 base from J, leaving 8 bases between. CDR3 length: 14 amino acids. The CDR3: CASSQVFPSYEQYF. For the CDR3, the DNA is TGTGCCAGCAGCCAAGTGTTCCCTTCCTACGAGCAGTACTTC.

A few counts support this clonotype. The rearrangement joins TRBV7-2 to TRBJ2-7; a possible D gene is TRBD1 (7 bases). Germline CDR1 reads SGHTA; CDR2 reads FQGNSA. Deletions cut 2 bases from V and 6 bases from J, with 14 bases between. CDR3 size: 14 residues. DNA of the CDR3: TGTGCCAGCAGCTTAATCGCAGGGGGGCGCGAGCAGTACTTC. Protein product: CASSLIAGGREQYF.

The V and J genes are TRBV6-2 or TRBV6-3 and TRBJ2-1; 9 nucleotides match TRBD2. CDR3 length: 15 amino acids. V was clipped by 4 bases and J by 4 bases; unmatched bases: 5. Germline-derived CDR1 and CDR2 are MNHEY and SVGEGT. In DNA form, the CDR3 reads TGTGCCAGCAGTTTTAGCGGGAGAGGGTACAATGAGCAGTTCTTC. This encodes CASSFSGRGYNEQFF.

The V call is TRBV18, the J call TRBJ1-1, with a tentative D call TRBD1 (6 bases). From germline, CDR1 is KGHSH and CDR2 LQKENI. V was pared by 6 bases and J by 5 bases, with 13 bases between. This CDR3 spans 13 amino acids. This CDR3 is CASSSGGATEAFF. The DNA for the CDR3 is TGTGCCAGCTCCTCGGGGGGGGCGACTGAAGCTTTCTTT.

This clonotype was seen a few times. V and J are TRBV5-1 and TRBJ2-2, with 9 bases aligning to TRBD1. After removal of 0 bases from V and 4 bases from J, the junction contained 7 bases not matched to a gene. This CDR3 has 17 residues. The germline V gene has CDR1 SGHRS and CDR2 YFSETQ. The CDR3 DNA reads as TGCGCCAGCAGCTTGGTCGCGGGACAGGGAGCCACCGGGGAGCTGTTTTTT. Protein: CASSLVAGQGATGELFF. The whole variable domain, remainder taken from reference TRBV5-1 and TRBJ2-2, is KAGVTQTPRYLIKTRGQQVTLSCSPISGHRSVSWYQQTPGQGLQFLFEYFSETQRNKGNFPGRFSGRQFSNSRSEMNVSTLELGDSALYLCASSLVAGQGATGELFFGEGSRLTVL.

There are a few counts of this clonotype. This sequence joins TRBV5-6 and TRBJ2-5, with D possibly being TRBD1 or TRBD2 (5 bases each). Between the trimmed V and J ends, which lost 5 bases and 6 bases, there was a span of 14 bases. The CDR3 runs to 13 residues. Germline loops: CDR1 SGHDT, CDR2 YYEEEE. CDR3 bases: TGTGCCAGCAGGGGGACCGGCCAGAAGACCCAGTACTTC. This gives the protein CASRGTGQKTQYF. Together with reference TRBV5-6 and TRBJ2-5, the CDR3 gives the full variable domain: DAGVTQSPTHLIKTRGQQVTLRCSPKSGHDTVSWYQQALGQGPQFIFQYYEEEERQRGNFPDRFSGHQFPNYSSELNVNALLLGDSALYLCASRGTGQKTQYFGPGTRLLVL.

J is TRBJ1-1 and V is TRBV12-3 or TRBV12-4, with D perhaps matching TRBD1 (5 bases). This CDR3 spans 13 amino acids. V was pared by 3 bases and J by 4 bases, with 9 bases between. In nucleotides, the CDR3 is TGTGCCAGCAGTTTTGGGGGTTTCACTGAAGCTTTCTTT. Protein: CASSFGGFTEAFF.

This clonotype was observed a few times. This chain uses TRBV18 with TRBJ2-7, with D perhaps given as TRBD1 or TRBD2 (6 bases each). Trimming took 1 base from V and 5 from J, leaving 15 bases between them. CDR3 length: 15 residues. From germline, CDR1 is KGHSH and CDR2 LQKENI. The CDR3 spells CASSPRLGGGDEQYF. The CDR3 bases are TGTGCCAGCTCACCACGCTTGGGGGGCGGCGACGAGCAGTACTTC.